The 13 T cell receptor beta chains below were found in one sample sequenced in a study of T-cell reconstitution after alpha-beta-depleted transplantation in children. Researchers prepared the TCRbeta library using unique molecular identifiers, the study reports. Each CDR3 protein gets one entry after TCRdb re-called the PCR reads with MiXCR. The repertoire has about 830,000 distinct CDR3 sequences, less than 20% of them found once; the top ten carry approximately 4.5%. The material was PBMCs, mostly from graft donor cells, obtained 360 days after TCRalphabeta/CD19-depleted stem cell transplant. These TCRs come from a male patient younger than 18 who had a stem cell transplant for acute lymphoblastic leukemia, so the T cells may come from the graft donor.

This clonotype has ten or more counts. The genes are TRBV10-3 and TRBJ2-1; maybe TRBD1 (6 bases). The CDR3 covers 14 residues. V gave up 4 bases and J gave up 7 bases, with 14 bases separating them. Germline CDR1 and CDR2: ENHRY and SYGVKD. Here the CDR3 reads CAISVQGPLNEQFF. CDR3 coding DNA: TGTGCCATCAGTGTACAGGGTCCCCTGAATGAGCAGTTCTTC.

The CDR3 loop is CASRQGSFYNEQFF. The CDR3 coding sequence is TGCGCCAGCAGACAGGGTAGCTTCTACAATGAGCAGTTCTTC. The rearrangement uses TRBV4-1 and TRBJ2-1, with D possibly TRBD1 on 6 matching bases. The CDR3 extends over 14 amino acids. Germline V gene lookup returns CDR1 MGHRA and CDR2 YSYEKL. Between the trimmed V and J ends, which lost 6 bases and 3 bases, there was a span of 12 bases.

This clonotype was counted a single time. The rearrangement uses TRBV29-1 and TRBJ2-1; 9 nucleotides match TRBD2. Germline trimming cut 6 bases from V and 2 bases from J; bases unmatched to any gene: 5. From germline, CDR1 is SQVTM and CDR2 ANQGSEA. The CDR3 sequence is 14 residues long. The CDR3 loop reads CSVDASGTYNEQFF. The DNA of the CDR3 is TGCAGCGTGGATGCTAGCGGGACCTACAATGAGCAGTTCTTC.

J is TRBJ2-7 and V is TRBV7-8, with TRBD1 matching 8 bases. With 1 base clipped from V and 3 bases from J, the junction kept 8 bases outside the gene matches. This CDR3 contains 16 residues. The germline V gene has CDR1 SGHVS and CDR2 FQNEAQ. In nucleotides, the CDR3 is TGTGCCAGCAGCTTAGTGCCGGGACAGGAGTACTACGAGCAGTACTTC. It translates to CASSLVPGQEYYEQYF.

The CDR3 region is CASSEALVIGFSNQPQHF. The CDR3 nucleotides are TGTGCCAGCAGTGAAGCGCTAGTGATAGGTTTTAGCAATCAGCCCCAGCATTTT. The chain uses TRBV2 and TRBJ1-5, with D hard to call. The germline V gene has CDR1 SNHLY and CDR2 FYNNEI. With 0 bases removed from V and 0 bases from J, the gap between germline ends came to 15 bases. CDR3 length: 18 residues.

The rearrangement links TRBV12-3 or TRBV12-4 to TRBJ2-7; tentatively, D is TRBD2 (5 bases). V lost 8 bases and J lost 2, with 13 bases in between. This CDR3 contains 13 residues. This CDR3 reads CASGSRAPYEQYF. CDR3 coding DNA: TGTGCCAGCGGGTCGAGGGCCCCCTACGAGCAGTACTTC.

V gene TRBV11-1 combines with J gene TRBJ2-7; 10 nucleotides line up with TRBD2. CDR3 length: 16 residues. Germline V gives CDR1 SGHAT, CDR2 FQDESV (reference sequence). V gave up 4 bases and J gave up 6 bases; unmatched junction bases: 12. The CDR3 protein is CASSSKISGRISEQYF. As DNA, the CDR3 is TGTGCCAGCAGCTCTAAGATTAGCGGGAGGATCTCCGAGCAGTACTTC.

This clonotype turned up a few times. The rearrangement uses TRBV12-3 or TRBV12-4 and TRBJ2-2; D possibly corresponds to TRBD2 (6 bases). V was clipped by 3 bases and J by 6 bases, with 14 bases between them. The CDR3 runs to 15 residues. The CDR3 DNA reads TGTGCCAGCAGTTTCTATTGGGGGGTGGCCGGGGAGCTGTTTTTT. The encoded protein is CASSFYWGVAGELFF.

The gene calls are TRBV27 and TRBJ1-4; D call uncertain. The ends were cut back, 2 bases at V and 6 bases at J, with 10 bases in the middle. Germline values: CDR1 MNHEY, CDR2 SMNVEV (reference sequence). CDR3 length: 14 residues. For the CDR3, the DNA is TGTGCCAGCAGTTTACAGGATGGCGATGAAAAACTGTTTTTT. It codes for CASSLQDGDEKLFF.

This clonotype has only one observation. J is TRBJ2-1 and V is TRBV12-3 or TRBV12-4; 9 nucleotides match TRBD1. This CDR3 is 17 amino acids long. The junction had 9 bases not matched to a gene; V was cut back by 5 bases and J by 1 base. The CDR3 bases are TGTGCCAGCAGTCCCGACCGGGACAGGGTTTCCTACAATGAGCAGTTCTTC. Its translation is CASSPDRDRVSYNEQFF.

The rearrangement links TRBV27 to TRBJ1-1; TRBD1 is a possible D gene (6 bases). The CDR3 contains 14 residues. Germline V gene lookup returns CDR1 MNHEY and CDR2 SMNVEV (reference sequence). V lost 5 bases and J 4 bases, leaving 14 bases between the germline ends. CDR3: CASSGTNRATEAFF. The CDR3 DNA sequence: TGTGCCAGCAGTGGGACCAACAGGGCCACTGAAGCTTTCTTT.

This clonotype was recorded at least ten times. This chain uses TRBV27 with TRBJ2-2; 14 bases fit TRBD2. V gave up 2 bases and J gave up 2 bases; unmatched junction bases: 13. The germline gives CDR1 MNHEY, CDR2 SMNVEV (reference sequence). This CDR3 has 21 amino acids. The CDR3 region has the DNA TGTGCCAGCAGTTTAATCCCTCCGGGACTAGCGGGAGAAAAAAACACCGGGGAGCTGTTTTTT. Translating gives CASSLIPPGLAGEKNTGELFF.

The genes are TRBV7-9 and TRBJ2-6; D call uncertain. V was pared by 5 bases and J by 1 base, with 12 bases between. CDR1 and CDR2 (germline): SEHNR, FQNEAQ (reference sequence). This CDR3 is built from 16 residues. The CDR3 sequence is CASSPPVVSGANVLTF. DNA for the CDR3: TGTGCCAGCAGCCCTCCAGTTGTTTCTGGGGCCAACGTCCTGACTTTC.